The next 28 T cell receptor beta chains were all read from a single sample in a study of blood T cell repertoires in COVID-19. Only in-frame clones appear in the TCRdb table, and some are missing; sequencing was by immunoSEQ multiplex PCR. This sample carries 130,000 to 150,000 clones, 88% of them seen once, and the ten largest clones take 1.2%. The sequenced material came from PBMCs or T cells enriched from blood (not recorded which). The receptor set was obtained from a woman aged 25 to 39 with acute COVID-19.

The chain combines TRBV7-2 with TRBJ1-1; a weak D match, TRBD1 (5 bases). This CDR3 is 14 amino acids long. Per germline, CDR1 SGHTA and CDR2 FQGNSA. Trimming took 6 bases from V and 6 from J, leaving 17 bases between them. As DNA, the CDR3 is TGTGCCAGCAGAACCGGGACCGGGAGAGCTGAAGCTTTCTTT. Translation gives CASRTGTGRAEAFF.

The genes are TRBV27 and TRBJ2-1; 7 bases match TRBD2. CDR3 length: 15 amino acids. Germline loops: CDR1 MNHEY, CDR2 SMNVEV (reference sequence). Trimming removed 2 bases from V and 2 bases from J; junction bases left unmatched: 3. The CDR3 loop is CASSLPGGAYNEQFF. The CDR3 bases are TGTGCCAGCAGTTTACCGGGAGGTGCCTACAATGAGCAGTTCTTC.

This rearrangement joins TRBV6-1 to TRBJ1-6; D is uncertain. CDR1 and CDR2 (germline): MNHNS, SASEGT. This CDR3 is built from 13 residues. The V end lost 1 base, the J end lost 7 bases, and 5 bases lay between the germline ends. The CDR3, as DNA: TGTGCCAGCAGTGAAGGACTAAATTCACCCCTCCACTTT. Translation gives CASSEGLNSPLHF.

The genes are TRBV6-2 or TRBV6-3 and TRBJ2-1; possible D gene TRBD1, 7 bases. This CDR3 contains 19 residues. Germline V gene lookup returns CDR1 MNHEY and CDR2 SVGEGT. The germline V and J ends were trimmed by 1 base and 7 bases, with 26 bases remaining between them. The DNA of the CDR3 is TGTGCCAGCAGTTACTTGGAGGCGAAGACAGGGAGGCTTACTAATGAGCAGTTCTTC. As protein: CASSYLEAKTGRLTNEQFF.

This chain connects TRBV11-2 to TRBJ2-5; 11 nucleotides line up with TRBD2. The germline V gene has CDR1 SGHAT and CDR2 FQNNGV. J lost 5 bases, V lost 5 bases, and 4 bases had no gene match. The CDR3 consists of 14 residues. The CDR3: CASSTSGGLETQYF. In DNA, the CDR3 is TGTGCCAGCAGCACTAGCGGGGGATTGGAGACCCAGTACTTC.

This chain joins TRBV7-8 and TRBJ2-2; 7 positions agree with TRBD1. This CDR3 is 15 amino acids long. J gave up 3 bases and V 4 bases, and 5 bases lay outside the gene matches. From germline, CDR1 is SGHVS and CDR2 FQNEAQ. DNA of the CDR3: TGTGCCAGCAGCTCTAGGGGGCGAGACACCGGGGAGCTGTTTTTT. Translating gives CASSSRGRDTGELFF.

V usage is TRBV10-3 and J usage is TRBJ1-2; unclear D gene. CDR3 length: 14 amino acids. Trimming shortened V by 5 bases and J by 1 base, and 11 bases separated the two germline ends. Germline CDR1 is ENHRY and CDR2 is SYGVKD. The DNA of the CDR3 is TGTGCCATCAGTTACAAACGGGATAACTATGGCTACACCTTC. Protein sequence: CAISYKRDNYGYTF.

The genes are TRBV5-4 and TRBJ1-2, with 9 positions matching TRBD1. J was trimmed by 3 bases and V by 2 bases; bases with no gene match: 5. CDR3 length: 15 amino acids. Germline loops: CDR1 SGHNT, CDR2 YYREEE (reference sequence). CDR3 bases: TGTGCCAGCAGCTTAATGACAGGGGGGGACTATGGCTACACCTTC. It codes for CASSLMTGGDYGYTF.

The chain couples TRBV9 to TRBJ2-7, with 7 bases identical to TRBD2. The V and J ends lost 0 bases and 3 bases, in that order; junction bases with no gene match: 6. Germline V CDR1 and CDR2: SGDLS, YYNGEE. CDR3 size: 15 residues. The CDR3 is CASSVEAGAFYEQYF. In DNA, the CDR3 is TGTGCCAGCAGCGTAGAGGCGGGAGCTTTCTACGAGCAGTACTTC.

The CDR3 is CALSRGGASSTGELFF. Here the CDR3 DNA reads TGTGCCCTCAGTCGAGGGGGCGCATCCTCCACCGGGGAGCTGTTTTTT. This chain joins TRBV28 and TRBJ2-2; 7 bases line up with TRBD1. The J segment lost 4 bases and the V segment lost 11 bases, leaving 16 bases of the junction unmatched. There are 16 residues in the CDR3. Germline CDR1 is MDHEN and CDR2 is SYDVKM.

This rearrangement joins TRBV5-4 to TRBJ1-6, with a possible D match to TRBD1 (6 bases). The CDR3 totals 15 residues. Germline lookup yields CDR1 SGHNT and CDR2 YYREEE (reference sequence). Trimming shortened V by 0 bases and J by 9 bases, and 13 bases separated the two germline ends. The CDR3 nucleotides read TGTGCCAGCAGCTTGGGGGGGCTCTTTAGTTCACCCCTCCACTTT. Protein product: CASSLGGLFSSPLHF.

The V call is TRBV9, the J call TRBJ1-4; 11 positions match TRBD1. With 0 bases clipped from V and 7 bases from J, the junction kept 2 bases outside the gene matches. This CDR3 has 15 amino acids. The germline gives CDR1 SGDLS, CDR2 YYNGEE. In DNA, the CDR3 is TGTGCCAGCAGCGTAGATGGGACAGGGGGTGAAAAACTGTTTTTT. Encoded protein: CASSVDGTGGEKLFF. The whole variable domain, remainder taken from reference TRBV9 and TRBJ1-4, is DSGVTQTPKHLITATGQRVTLRCSPRSGDLSVYWYQQSLDQGLQFLIQYYNGEERAKGNILERFSAQQFPDLHSELNLSSLELGDSALYFCASSVDGTGGEKLFFGSGTQLSVL.

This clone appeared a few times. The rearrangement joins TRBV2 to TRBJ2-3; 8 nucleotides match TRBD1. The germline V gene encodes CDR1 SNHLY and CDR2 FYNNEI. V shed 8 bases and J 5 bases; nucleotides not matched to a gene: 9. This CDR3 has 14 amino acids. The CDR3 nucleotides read TGTGCCAGCGCAGGACAGGGTGTACAAGATACGCAGTATTTT. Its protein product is CASAGQGVQDTQYF.

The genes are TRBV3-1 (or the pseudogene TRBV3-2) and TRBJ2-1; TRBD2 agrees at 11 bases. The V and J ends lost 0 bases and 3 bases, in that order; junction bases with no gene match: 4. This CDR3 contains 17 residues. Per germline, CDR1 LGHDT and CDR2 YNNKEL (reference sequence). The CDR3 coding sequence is TGTGCCAGCAGCCAAGAGGGTAGCGGGAGGGACTACAATGAGCAGTTCTTC. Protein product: CASSQEGSGRDYNEQFF.

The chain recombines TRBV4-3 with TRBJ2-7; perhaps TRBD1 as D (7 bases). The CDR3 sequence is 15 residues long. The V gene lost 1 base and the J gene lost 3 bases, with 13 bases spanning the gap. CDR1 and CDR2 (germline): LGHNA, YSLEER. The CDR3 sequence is CASSQVRQGGYEQYF. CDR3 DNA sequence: TGCGCCAGCAGCCAAGTAAGACAGGGAGGCTACGAGCAGTACTTC.

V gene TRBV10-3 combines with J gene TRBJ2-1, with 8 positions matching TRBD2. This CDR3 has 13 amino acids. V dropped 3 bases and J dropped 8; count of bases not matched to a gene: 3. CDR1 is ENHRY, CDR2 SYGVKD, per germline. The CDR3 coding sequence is TGTGCCATCAGTGACGGACTAGCAGATGAGCAGTTCTTC. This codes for CAISDGLADEQFF.

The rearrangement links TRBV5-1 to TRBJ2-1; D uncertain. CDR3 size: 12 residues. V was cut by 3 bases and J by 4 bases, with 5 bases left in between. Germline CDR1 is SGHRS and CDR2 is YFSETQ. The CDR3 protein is CASSSVYNEQFF. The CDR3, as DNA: TGCGCCAGCAGCTCAGTTTACAATGAGCAGTTCTTC. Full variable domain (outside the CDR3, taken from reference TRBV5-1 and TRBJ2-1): KAGVTQTPRYLIKTRGQQVTLSCSPISGHRSVSWYQQTPGQGLQFLFEYFSETQRNKGNFPGRFSGRQFSNSRSEMNVSTLELGDSALYLCASSSVYNEQFFGPGTRLTVL.

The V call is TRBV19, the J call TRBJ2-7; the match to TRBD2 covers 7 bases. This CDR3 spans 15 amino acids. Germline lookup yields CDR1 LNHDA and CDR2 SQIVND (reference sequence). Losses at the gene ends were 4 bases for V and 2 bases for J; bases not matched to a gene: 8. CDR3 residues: CASSKGGTTAYEQYF. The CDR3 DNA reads TGTGCCAGTAGTAAGGGCGGGACTACCGCCTACGAGCAGTACTTC.

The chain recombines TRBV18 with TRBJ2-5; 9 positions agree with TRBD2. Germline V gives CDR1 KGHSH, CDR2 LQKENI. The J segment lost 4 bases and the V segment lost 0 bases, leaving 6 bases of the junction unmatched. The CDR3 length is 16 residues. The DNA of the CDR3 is TGTGCCAGCTCACCACCTCCTAGCGGGACGGGAGAGACCCAGTACTTC. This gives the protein CASSPPPSGTGETQYF.

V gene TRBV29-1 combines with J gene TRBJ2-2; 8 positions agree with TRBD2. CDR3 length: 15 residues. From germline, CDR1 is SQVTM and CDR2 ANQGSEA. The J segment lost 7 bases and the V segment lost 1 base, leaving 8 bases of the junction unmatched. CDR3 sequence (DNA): TGCAGCGTTGAAGGCCGGGAGGGCCGGGTCGGGGAGCTGTTTTTT. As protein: CSVEGREGRVGELFF.

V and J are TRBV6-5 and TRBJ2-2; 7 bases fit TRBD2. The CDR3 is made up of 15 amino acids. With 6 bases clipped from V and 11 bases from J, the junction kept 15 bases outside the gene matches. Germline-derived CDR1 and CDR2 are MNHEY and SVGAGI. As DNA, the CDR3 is TGTGCCAGCAGCCCAAACCCCGGACTAGTCAGCGAGCTGTTTTTT. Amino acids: CASSPNPGLVSELFF.

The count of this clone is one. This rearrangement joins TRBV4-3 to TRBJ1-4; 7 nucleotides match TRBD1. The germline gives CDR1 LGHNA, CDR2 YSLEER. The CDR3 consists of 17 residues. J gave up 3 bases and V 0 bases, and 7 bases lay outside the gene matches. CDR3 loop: CASSQDLGQAPNEKLFF. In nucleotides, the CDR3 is TGCGCCAGCAGCCAAGATCTCGGACAGGCACCTAATGAAAAACTGTTTTTT.

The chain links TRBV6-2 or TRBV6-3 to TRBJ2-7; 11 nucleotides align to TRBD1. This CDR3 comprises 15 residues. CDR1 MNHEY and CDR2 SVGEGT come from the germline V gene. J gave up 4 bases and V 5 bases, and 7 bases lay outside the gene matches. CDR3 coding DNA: TGTGCCAGCAGTCTCTCGGGGACAGGGGGATACGAGCAGTACTTC. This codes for CASSLSGTGGYEQYF.

The CDR3, as DNA: TGTGCCAGCACTTCTGGGACAGGGGACACCGGGGAGCTGTTTTTT. Translated, it gives CASTSGTGDTGELFF. The chain couples TRBV7-3 to TRBJ2-2; 10 nucleotides line up with TRBD1. Germline V gene sequence: CDR1 SGHTA, CDR2 FQGTGA. V was pared by 7 bases and J by 3 bases, with 5 bases of the junction left unmatched. The CDR3 covers 15 residues.

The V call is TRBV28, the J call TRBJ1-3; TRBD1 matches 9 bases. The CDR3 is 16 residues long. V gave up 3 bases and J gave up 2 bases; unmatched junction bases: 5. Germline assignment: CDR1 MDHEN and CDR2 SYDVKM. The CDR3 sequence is CASSLGTGTTGNTIYF. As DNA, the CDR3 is TGTGCCAGCAGTTTGGGGACAGGGACTACTGGAAACACCATATATTTT.

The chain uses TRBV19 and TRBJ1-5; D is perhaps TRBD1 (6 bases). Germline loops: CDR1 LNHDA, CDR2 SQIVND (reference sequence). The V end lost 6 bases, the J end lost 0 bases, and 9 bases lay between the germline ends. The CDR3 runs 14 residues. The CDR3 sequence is CASRIQGSNQPQHF. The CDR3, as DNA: TGTGCCAGTAGGATACAGGGTAGCAATCAGCCCCAGCATTTT.

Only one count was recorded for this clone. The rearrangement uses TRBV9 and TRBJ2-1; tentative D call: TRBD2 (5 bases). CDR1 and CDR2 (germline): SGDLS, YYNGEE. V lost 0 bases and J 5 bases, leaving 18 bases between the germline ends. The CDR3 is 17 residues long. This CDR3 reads CASSVAPTGGRDNEQFF. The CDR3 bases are TGTGCCAGCAGCGTAGCCCCGACTGGCGGGCGAGACAATGAGCAGTTCTTC. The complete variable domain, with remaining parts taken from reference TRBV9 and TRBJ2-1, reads DSGVTQTPKHLITATGQRVTLRCSPRSGDLSVYWYQQSLDQGLQFLIQYYNGEERAKGNILERFSAQQFPDLHSELNLSSLELGDSALYFCASSVAPTGGRDNEQFFGPGTRLTVL.

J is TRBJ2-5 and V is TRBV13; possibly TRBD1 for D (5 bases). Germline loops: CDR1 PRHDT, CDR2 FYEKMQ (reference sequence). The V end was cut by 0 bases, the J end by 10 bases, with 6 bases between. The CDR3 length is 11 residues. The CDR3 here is CASSLGGHQYF. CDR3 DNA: TGTGCCAGCAGCTTAGGGGGGCACCAGTACTTC.